One and the same sample provided the 31 T cell receptor beta chains below, sequenced in a study of relationships among human T cell subsets. Semiquantitative ARM-PCR amplified T cell receptor alpha and beta CDR3 regions from mRNA. In ARM-PCR, communal superprimers followed tagged nested gene-specific primers for exponential amplification. In TCRdb, the multiplex PCR reads were re-called with MiXCR into one record per CDR3 protein. The sample gives roughly 7,000 distinct CDR3 sequences, about 70% of which show up once; approximately 51% is in the top ten. Naive plus transitional T cells were isolated with anti-CD45RA microbeads from pooled CD4+ and CD8+ T cells. Sample: naive and transitional (CD45RA+) T cells sorted from blood. These receptors came from a man aged 35 to 55 in good health.

The chain joins TRBV2 to TRBJ1-4, with a weak D call TRBD1 (6 bases). Germline V CDR1 and CDR2: SNHLY, FYNNEI. Trimming removed 6 bases from V and 8 bases from J, with 13 bases in between. The CDR3 extends over 13 amino acids. CDR3 in DNA: TGTGCCAGCAGGGACAGATTGGGGGAAAAACTGTTTTTT. It is translated as CASRDRLGEKLFF.

This clonotype is medium-sized (0.01 to 0.1%) within its sample. This chain uses TRBV6-1 with TRBJ2-1; 10 bases align to TRBD2. The germline CDR1 and CDR2 sequences are MNHNS and SASEGT. This CDR3 has 16 amino acids. Trimming removed 4 bases from V and 4 bases from J; junction bases left unmatched: 7. CDR3 residues: CASSVSLAGFYNEQFF. The CDR3 DNA reads as TGTGCCAGCAGTGTATCACTAGCGGGGTTTTACAATGAGCAGTTCTTC.

This sequence joins TRBV20-1 and TRBJ2-7, with D perhaps TRBD1 or TRBD2 (5 bases each). The CDR3 loop spans 14 amino acids. V lost 3 bases, J lost 4 bases, and 16 bases lay in between. CDR1 and CDR2 from the germline V gene are DFQATT and SNEGSKA (reference sequence). The CDR3 sequence is CSARDSFTGYEQYF. DNA of the CDR3: TGCAGTGCTAGGGACTCCTTCACAGGTTACGAGCAGTACTTC.

The chain uses TRBV1 and TRBJ1-6; the table assigns TRBD1, which was not confirmed against the DNA. TRBV1 is an annotated pseudogene. This CDR3 is built from 16 residues. The CDR3 nucleotides are TGCACCAGCAGCCAGAGAGACAGGAGATATAATTCACCCCTCCACTTT. This translates into CTSSQRDRRYNSPLHF.

The chain has TRBV28 and TRBJ2-3, with D uncertain. The CDR3 has 11 amino acids. Germline loops: CDR1 MDHEN, CDR2 SYDVKM. The V and J ends lost 6 bases and 3 bases respectively, with 4 bases between them. CDR3 sequence: CASRGTDTQYF. CDR3 bases: TGTGCCAGCAGGGGGACAGATACGCAGTATTTT.

The V call is TRBV11-2, the J call TRBJ2-7; D unclear. The V gene's germline CDR1 is SGHAT and CDR2 FQNNGV. The CDR3 totals 13 residues. The V gene lost 3 bases and the J gene lost 1 base, with 7 bases spanning the gap. The CDR3 loop is CASSFSGSYEQYF. CDR3 DNA sequence: TGTGCCAGCAGCTTCTCAGGATCCTACGAGCAGTACTTC.

The chain is built from TRBV29-1 and TRBJ2-7; tentatively, D is TRBD1 (5 bases). Deletions cut 1 base from V and 4 bases from J, with 11 bases between. There are 13 residues in the CDR3. The germline V gene has CDR1 SQVTM and CDR2 ANQGSEA. CDR3 sequence: CSVEGTSVYEQYF. CDR3 nucleotides: TGCAGCGTTGAAGGGACATCGGTTTACGAGCAGTACTTC.

For this clonotype: The junction does not match germline at one end; this may be a read error. The chain recombines TRBV5-4 with TRBJ2-5, with a tentative D call TRBD2 (6 bases). Germline values: CDR1 SGHNT, CDR2 YYREEE (reference sequence). This CDR3 spans 14 amino acids. CDR3 loop: CASSQSSGFETQYF. The CDR3 DNA sequence: TGCGCCAGCAGCCAAAGTAGCGGATTCGAGACCCAGTACTTC.

V gene TRBV27 combines with J gene TRBJ2-5, with a weak D call TRBD1 (6 bases). This CDR3 comprises 15 residues. Trimming took 5 bases from V and 1 from J, leaving 14 bases between them. Germline lookup yields CDR1 MNHEY and CDR2 SMNVEV (reference sequence). The CDR3 sequence: CASSPSRQVQETQYF. The CDR3 DNA reads TGTGCCAGCAGTCCCTCCCGACAGGTCCAAGAGACCCAGTACTTC.

This chain connects TRBV11-3 to TRBJ2-1; TRBD2 might be the D (5 bases). Germline lookup yields CDR1 SGHNT and CDR2 YENEEA. V lost 4 bases, J lost 4 bases, and 14 bases lay in between. This CDR3 spans 15 amino acids. CDR3 bases: TGTGCCAGCAGCTCTCGCGGGTCCCAATACAATGAGCAGTTCTTC. This codes for CASSSRGSQYNEQFF.

The CDR3 bases are TGTGCCAGCAGTCCCCCTATCGATGAGCAGTTCTTC. Translated, it gives CASSPPIDEQFF. The chain uses TRBV27 and TRBJ2-1; D gene uncertain. In germline, CDR1 is MNHEY, CDR2 SMNVEV (reference sequence). V lost 5 bases and J lost 8, with 10 bases in between. The CDR3 sequence is 12 residues long.

The chain recombines TRBV7-9 with TRBJ2-5, with D uncertain. V gave up 6 bases and J gave up 5 bases, with 13 bases separating them. CDR3 length: 13 amino acids. Germline V gene data show CDR1 as SEHNR and CDR2 as FQNEAQ (reference sequence). CDR3: CASRTALWETQYF. The CDR3 nucleotides read TGTGCCAGCAGAACCGCACTCTGGGAGACCCAGTACTTC.

The rearrangement joins TRBV10-3 to TRBJ1-1; tentatively, D is TRBD1 (5 bases). CDR1 and CDR2 from the germline V gene are ENHRY and SYGVKD. The CDR3 consists of 14 residues. The V end was cut by 2 bases, the J end by 4 bases, with 11 bases between. CDR3 sequence: CAISEQSGVTEAFF. The CDR3 bases are TGTGCCATCAGTGAGCAATCGGGGGTCACTGAAGCTTTCTTT.

V usage is TRBV5-4 and J usage is TRBJ2-1, with a tentative D call TRBD1 (6 bases). V lost 4 bases and J 10 bases, leaving 12 bases between the germline ends. The CDR3 is made up of 12 amino acids. Germline V gene lookup returns CDR1 SGHNT and CDR2 YYREEE (reference sequence). The CDR3 here is CASSGGGLEQFF. CDR3 nucleotide sequence: TGTGCCAGCAGCGGGGGCGGCCTCGAGCAGTTCTTC.

The chain joins TRBV14 to TRBJ2-3, with TRBD2 matching 12 bases. Germline V gives CDR1 SGHDN, CDR2 FVKESK. The CDR3 covers 17 residues. Trimming removed 5 bases from V and 5 bases from J; junction bases left unmatched: 11. CDR3 sequence: CASSYRAWTSGIDTQYF. In nucleotides, the CDR3 is TGTGCCAGCAGCTACAGGGCCTGGACTAGCGGGATAGATACGCAGTATTTT.

The V call is TRBV28, the J call TRBJ2-3; the D is unclear. This CDR3 contains 12 residues. Looked up from germline, CDR1 is MDHEN and CDR2 is SYDVKM. V was clipped by 8 bases and J by 5 bases, with 11 bases between them. CDR3 DNA: TGTGCCAGCCTAGGGATGCAAGATACGCAGTATTTT. This codes for CASLGMQDTQYF.

The genes are TRBV27 and TRBJ1-1; 7 bases agree with TRBD1. J gave up 6 bases and V 5 bases, and 6 bases lay outside the gene matches. The germline gives CDR1 MNHEY, CDR2 SMNVEV (reference sequence). The length of the CDR3 is 13 residues. CDR3: CASSHGTEAEAFF. CDR3 nucleotide sequence: TGTGCCAGCAGTCATGGGACAGAGGCTGAAGCTTTCTTT.

V usage is TRBV27 and J usage is TRBJ2-3, with TRBD2 matching over 10 bases. The V and J ends lost 3 bases and 9 bases, in that order; junction bases with no gene match: 6. CDR3 length: 14 residues. CDR1 is MNHEY and CDR2 is SMNVEV in the germline V gene (reference sequence). The CDR3, as DNA: TGTGCCAGCAGTTTCCCGAGGACTAGCGGAACGCAGTATTTT. Protein product: CASSFPRTSGTQYF.

The V call is TRBV20-1, the J call TRBJ2-1; 13 positions agree with TRBD2. The CDR3 loop spans 16 amino acids. The germline CDR1 and CDR2 sequences are DFQATT and SNEGSKA (reference sequence). With 5 bases clipped from V and 10 bases from J, the junction kept 14 bases outside the gene matches. The CDR3 loop reads CSAPGLAGSYNEEQFF. The CDR3 nucleotides read TGCAGTGCTCCGGGACTAGCGGGATCCTACAATGAGGAGCAGTTCTTC.

The rearrangement joins TRBV7-6 to TRBJ2-1, with 7 bases aligning to TRBD2. Germline CDR1 is SGHVS and CDR2 is FNYEAQ. V was clipped by 5 bases and J by 6 bases; unmatched bases: 10. This CDR3 has 15 amino acids. CDR3 nucleotides: TGTGCCAGCAGCCCTACGGGGGGAGCCTGCAATGAGCAGTTCTTC. Amino acid sequence: CASSPTGGACNEQFF.

This clonotype was seen a few times. The chain is built from TRBV11-1 and TRBJ1-1; 8 nucleotides agree with TRBD1. Germline-derived CDR1 and CDR2 are SGHAT and FQDESV (reference sequence). The V and J ends lost 2 bases and 3 bases, in that order; junction bases with no gene match: 2. The CDR3 runs 14 residues. CDR3 in DNA: TGTGCCAGCAGCTTAAGACAGGGGTACACTGAAGCTTTCTTT. Translating it yields CASSLRQGYTEAFF.

The chain uses TRBV30 and TRBJ2-3, with no clear D. Per germline, CDR1 GTSNPN and CDR2 SVGIG (reference sequence). This CDR3 contains 10 residues. Trimming cost V 5 bases and J 5 bases, with 5 bases left between them. This chain's CDR3 is CAWGLDTQYF. CDR3 coding DNA: TGTGCCTGGGGGTTAGATACGCAGTATTTT. Complete variable domain (other parts from reference TRBV30 and TRBJ2-3): SQTIHQWPATLVQPVGSPLSLECTVEGTSNPNLYWYRQAAGRGLQLLFYSVGIGQISSEVPQNLSASRPQDRQFILSSKKLLLSDSGFYLCAWGLDTQYFGPGTRLTVL.

The chain recombines TRBV12-3 or TRBV12-4 with TRBJ1-1, with D uncertain. This CDR3 is built from 11 residues. Trimming pared 6 bases from V and 4 bases from J, leaving 6 bases between. CDR3 coding DNA: TGTGCCAGCAGCGCCGGCACTGAAGCTTTCTTT. This codes for CASSAGTEAFF.

The chain is built from TRBV20-1 and TRBJ1-1; no definite D call. V lost 0 bases to trimming and J lost 3 bases, with 8 bases between them. This CDR3 has 13 amino acids. Germline CDR1 and CDR2: DFQATT and SNEGSKA (reference sequence). CDR3 region: CSAREGGYTEAFF. The DNA of the CDR3 is TGCAGTGCTAGAGAGGGAGGTTACACTGAAGCTTTCTTT.

This clonotype came up a few times. The rearrangement uses TRBV27 and TRBJ2-1, with D possibly matching TRBD1 (5 bases). The CDR3 extends over 16 amino acids. V was shortened by 6 bases and J by 0 bases, with 15 bases between the two germline ends. Germline loops: CDR1 MNHEY, CDR2 SMNVEV (reference sequence). CDR3: CASRRGGISSYNEQFF. CDR3 DNA sequence: TGTGCCAGCAGAAGGGGCGGAATAAGCTCCTACAATGAGCAGTTCTTC.

V usage is TRBV10-3 and J usage is TRBJ2-1; D is possibly TRBD2 (5 bases). The germline gives CDR1 ENHRY, CDR2 SYGVKD. Trimming removed 7 bases from V and 6 bases from J, with 16 bases in between. The CDR3 extends over 14 amino acids. CDR3 in DNA: TGTGCCATCAAGACTAACCCACCTTCCAATGAGCAGTTCTTC. It codes for CAIKTNPPSNEQFF.

The chain combines TRBV7-9 with TRBJ1-3; D ambiguous. Germline V CDR1 and CDR2: SEHNR, FQNEAQ (reference sequence). Trimming shortened V by 1 base and J by 4 bases, and 11 bases separated the two germline ends. The CDR3 length is 15 residues. CDR3 coding DNA: TGTGCCAGCAGCTTAGGTCAAGACCGAGGAAACACCATATATTTT. This encodes CASSLGQDRGNTIYF.

This chain uses TRBV12-3 or TRBV12-4 with TRBJ2-2; D gene unclear. The germline V and J ends were trimmed by 5 bases and 5 bases, with 9 bases remaining between them. The CDR3 loop spans 13 amino acids. The CDR3 bases are TGTGCCAGCAGTCCTACTAAGACCGGGGAGCTGTTTTTT. Amino acid sequence: CASSPTKTGELFF.

The rearrangement joins TRBV4-1 to TRBJ1-2, with a weak D call TRBD1 (6 bases). V was pared by 1 base and J by 3 bases, with 9 bases between. Germline values: CDR1 MGHRA, CDR2 YSYEKL. The CDR3 has 14 amino acids. The CDR3 DNA sequence: TGCGCCAGCAGCCAAGGACAGGTTTACTATGGCTACACCTTC. Translating gives CASSQGQVYYGYTF.

This chain joins TRBV11-2 and TRBJ2-7; 8 positions match TRBD1. The CDR3 runs 13 residues. V lost 4 bases, J lost 3 bases, and 2 bases stayed unmatched. The germline gives CDR1 SGHAT, CDR2 FQNNGV. The CDR3 nucleotides are TGTGCCAGCAGCTGGGGACAGGACTACGAGCAGTACTTC. As protein: CASSWGQDYEQYF.

This clonotype occurred a few times. The chain recombines TRBV20-1 with TRBJ2-1; TRBD2 is a possible D gene (6 bases). Looked up from germline, CDR1 is DFQATT and CDR2 is SNEGSKA (reference sequence). The CDR3 runs to 15 residues. The CDR3 region is CSVRGMEGSYNEQFF. DNA for the CDR3: TGCAGCGTGAGAGGGATGGAGGGCTCCTACAATGAGCAGTTCTTC.